In this sample, the clone carrying this TCR beta chain turned up many times. Its antigen is not known. Template material for amplifying TCR beta CDR3 regions consisted of RNA transcripts. HTBI primers were used for first-round RT-PCR of the TCR CDR3. One entry per CDR3 protein, called by TCRdb with MiXCR from the multiplex PCR reads. The sample has about 290,000 distinct CDR3 sequences, about 13% seen once. Germline CDR1 and CDR2: DFQATT and SNEGSKA (reference sequence). There are 15 residues in the CDR3. V trimming: 5 bases; J trimming: 2 bases; junction bases outside the gene matches: 6. This sample was included in a study of T cells in Graves' hyperthyroidism and ophthalmopathy. Points from the study as a whole: The model identified upcoming ophthalmopathy a median approximately six months ahead of onset. Expanded thyroid clonotypes (above 0.001) were mostly also found in blood.

This TCR was recovered from a woman between 40 and 55 years old with Graves' hyperthyroidism. Sample: blood. The chain combines TRBV20-1 with TRBJ2-1; the match to TRBD2 covers 10 bases. In DNA form, the CDR3 reads TGCAGTGCTGCTAGCGGGAGAACCACCTACAATGAGCAGTTCTTC. Amino acid sequence: CSAASGRTTYNEQFF.